The source of this TCR beta chain is a study of CD8+CD57+ T cells in acquired aplastic anemia. Before being chosen for sequencing, patients had shown CD8+CD57+ cell expansion by flow cytometry. Blood came from patients not yet given any therapy. Germline V CDR1 and CDR2: ENHRY, SYGVKD. Trimming cost V 6 bases and J 3 bases, with 15 bases left between them. The CDR3 extends over 14 amino acids. Regarding the study as a whole: Around 27 CD8+ CDR3 sequences occurred in both the patients and the controls. With respect to CD8+ Simpson's diversity, patients and controls did not differ significantly.

Profiling of TCR beta VDJ combinations and CDR3 sequences used genomic DNA as template. TCRdb re-called the reads through MiXCR, storing one row per CDR3 protein. The sample lists about 180,000 distinct CDR3 sequences, around 48% occurring once. This clonotype occurred once. What it binds is unknown. Specimen: sorted CD4+, CD8+, or CD8+CD57+ T cells (not recorded which) from PBMCs. The receptor was derived from a human donor with aplastic anemia. The V gene is TRBV10-3, the J gene TRBJ2-7; tentatively, D is TRBD2 (6 bases). CDR3 bases: TGTGCCATCAGCCCGGGACTCCAAGGCTACGAGCAGTACTTC. Protein: CAISPGLQGYEQYF.